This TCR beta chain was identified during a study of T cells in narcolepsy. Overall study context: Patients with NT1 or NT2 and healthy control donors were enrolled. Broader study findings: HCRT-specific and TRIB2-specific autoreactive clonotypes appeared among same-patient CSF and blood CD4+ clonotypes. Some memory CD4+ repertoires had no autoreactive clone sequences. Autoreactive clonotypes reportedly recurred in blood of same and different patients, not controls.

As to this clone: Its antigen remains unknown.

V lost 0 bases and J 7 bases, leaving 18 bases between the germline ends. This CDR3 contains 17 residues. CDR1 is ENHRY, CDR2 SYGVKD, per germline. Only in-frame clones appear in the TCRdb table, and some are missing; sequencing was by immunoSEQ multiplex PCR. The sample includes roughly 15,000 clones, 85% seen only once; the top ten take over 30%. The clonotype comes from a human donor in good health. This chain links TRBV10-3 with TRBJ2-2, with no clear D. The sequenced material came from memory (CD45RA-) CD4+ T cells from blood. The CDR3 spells CAISESRSGGRLGELFF. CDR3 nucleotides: TGTGCCATCAGTGAGTCGAGATCCGGTGGCCGACTCGGGGAGCTGTTTTTT.